This T cell receptor (beta chain) was identified during a study of cytomegalovirus exposure and HLA in healthy donors. Study conclusions and caveats: According to an earlier analysis, most TCR beta V segments yielded productive rearrangements about 90% or about 30% of the time. The likely explanation for a cluster of highly shared sequence variants was sequencing artifact. A later analysis associated 15,000 to 20,000 TCR beta sequences with HLA alleles at a 0.05 false discovery rate.

Vbeta (60) and Jbeta (13) primers were used in the PCR. The table came from immunoSEQ multiplex PCR; TCRdb's copy has only in-frame clones and leaves some out. The table has 150,000 to 200,000 clones, around 75% seen once. As concerns this clone: What it binds is unknown.

The CDR3 sequence is 12 residues long. The V gene lost 7 bases and the J gene lost 5 bases, with 8 bases spanning the gap. CDR1 MNHNS and CDR2 SASEGT come from the germline V gene. The J gene is TRBJ2-2, the V gene TRBV6-1; D may be TRBD2 (5 bases). The sequencing sample was made of PBMCs. The receptor was derived from a woman aged 25 to 39 in good health and CMV-seronegative. The CDR3 DNA reads as TGTGCCAGCACCTCGGGGACCGGGGAGCTGTTTTTT. It is translated as CASTSGTGELFF.